The table lists the clone carrying this T cell receptor (beta chain) with a few counts. Its antigen remains unknown. These data come from a study of beta chain features in type 1 diabetes. Study context: No age, gender or cell yield differences were seen between patients and healthy donors. The samples had roughly 110 million sorted cells examined in all. Study-wide points: An over-representation of cells with high TCR expression could result from cDNA sequencing. Equally in patients and controls, PCR might preferentially amplify shorter templates. Significant though moderate, a shortening of TCRB CDR3s appeared in all four CD4+ subsets of Type 1 diabetes patients.

Germline CDR1 MNHEY, CDR2 SVGAGI. This CDR3 comprises 14 residues. V gave up 8 bases and J gave up 3 bases, with 13 bases separating them. The whole isolated RNA underwent reverse transcription, so sequencing captured expressed TCRB transcripts. This table comes from immunoSEQ multiplex PCR, and its TCRdb copy is limited to in-frame clones, with some not included. This table holds 500,000 to 850,000 clones, over 11% found once. The sequencing input was naive CD4+ T cells from blood. The sequence derives from a man aged 18 to 35 with type 1 diabetes. This rearrangement joins TRBV6-5 to TRBJ1-4; D is perhaps TRBD1 (6 bases). The CDR3 spells CASRRGGANEKLFF. The CDR3 region has the DNA TGTGCCAGCCGCAGGGGTGGGGCTAATGAAAAACTGTTTTTT.